A single TCR beta chain is shown here with its context. Its specificity is unknown. The data stem from a study of cytomegalovirus exposure and HLA in healthy donors. General study points: Listed as cytomegalovirus-associated were approximately 160 TCR beta chains.

The donors gave bone marrow, and they were healthy. With V trimmed by 7 bases and J by 5 bases, 5 bases remained unmatched. Germline V gene data show CDR1 as GTSNPN and CDR2 as SVGIG (reference sequence). The CDR3 extends over 13 amino acids. Vbeta (60) and Jbeta (13) primers were used in the PCR. The repertoire was sequenced with immunoSEQ multiplex PCR; TCRdb's copy has only in-frame clones and lacks some. The sample carries 100,000 to 150,000 clones, roughly 70% recorded once. Sequencing was done on a sample of PBMCs. The receptor's source is a woman aged 45-59 years in good health and CMV-seropositive. The rearrangement links TRBV30 to TRBJ1-5; TRBD1 matches 10 bases. Written as DNA, the CDR3 is TGTGCCTACGCGGGACAGGGGTATCAGCCCCAGCATTTT. It is translated as CAYAGQGYQPQHF.